The present T cell receptor (beta chain) was sequenced within a study of OX40 agonist ivuxolimab in advanced cancers. About the research overall: Patients' therapy was ivuxolimab, an antibody that acts as an agonist of OX40 (CD134). Study conclusions and caveats: At 0.1 to 3.0 mg/kg and by week 6, CD4+ and CD8+ T cells in the blood had expanded clonally.

Sequencing was performed with immunoSEQ multiplex PCR; in TCRdb, only in-frame clones are kept and a portion is missing. The sample shows around 40,000 clones, roughly four fifths of them seen only once. CDR1 and CDR2 from the germline V gene are MNHEY and SMNVEV (reference sequence). This CDR3 has 14 residues. V dropped 3 bases and J dropped 7; count of bases not matched to a gene: 4. On this clone: Its antigen is as yet unknown.

The sequence came from an adult with an advanced solid tumor such as melanoma, head and neck, liver or kidney cancer. This material consisted of CD4+ or CD8+ T cells sorted from blood, taken in a trial of the OX40 agonist ivuxolimab. The genes are TRBV27 and TRBJ1-4, with 8 bases that match TRBD1. The CDR3 sequence is CASSFTGGREKLFF. Written as DNA, the CDR3 is TGTGCCAGCAGTTTTACAGGGGGGCGTGAAAAACTGTTTTTT.